Each of the 20 T cell receptor beta chains below was sequenced from the same sample in a study of T cell responses to AZD1222 COVID-19 vaccine. Data came from immunoSEQ multiplex PCR; TCRdb stores just in-frame clones and leaves some out. The sample lists some 170,000 clones, roughly 91% occurring once. Sequenced here: peripheral blood, sampled on day 0 of AZD1222 vaccination. These receptor sequences come from an adult in good health.

The chain couples TRBV12-5 to TRBJ2-1; TRBD2 matches 9 bases. This CDR3 has 17 amino acids. Per the germline V gene, CDR1 is LGHNT and CDR2 is FRNRAP. Germline trimming cut 1 base from V and 5 bases from J; bases unmatched to any gene: 9. CDR3 DNA sequence: TGTGCTAGTGGTTTGGAGAAGGGACTAGCATTCGACAATGAGCAGTTCTTC. Amino acids: CASGLEKGLAFDNEQFF.

This clone came up a few times. The chain joins TRBV19 to TRBJ1-2; TRBD1 is a possible D gene (5 bases). The V end lost 7 bases, the J end lost 4 bases, and 25 bases lay between the germline ends. Germline V gene data show CDR1 as LNHDA and CDR2 as SQIVND (reference sequence). The CDR3 has 17 amino acids. DNA of the CDR3: TGTGCCAGTATGCCTATTTCTGCCAGCCGGGGGGTCTATGGCTACACCTTC. Translation gives CASMPISASRGVYGYTF.

The chain combines TRBV27 with TRBJ1-4; TRBD1 aligns across 9 bases. Trimming took 5 bases from V and 8 from J; bases not matched to a gene: 15. Germline V lookup: CDR1 MNHEY, CDR2 SMNVEV (reference sequence). CDR3 size: 17 residues. CDR3 in amino acids: CASSRSLLGQGGEKLFF. CDR3 nucleotides: TGTGCCAGCAGTCGATCCCTATTGGGACAGGGTGGGGAAAAACTGTTTTTT.

J is TRBJ2-1 and V is TRBV5-1, with D perhaps being TRBD1 or TRBD2 (5 bases each). Trimming shortened V by 0 bases and J by 9 bases, and 16 bases separated the two germline ends. CDR3 length: 15 amino acids. Germline values: CDR1 SGHRS, CDR2 YFSETQ. CDR3 in amino acids: CASSLGSGQRGEQFF. The CDR3 nucleotides are TGCGCCAGCAGCTTGGGGTCGGGGCAGCGCGGTGAGCAGTTCTTC.

CDR3: CASSLGTGGDYGYTF. In DNA, the CDR3 is TGTGCCAGCAGCTTAGGGACAGGGGGGGACTATGGCTACACCTTC. The V call is TRBV7-8, the J call TRBJ1-2; 10 nucleotides line up with TRBD1. The CDR3 runs to 15 residues. The germline CDR1 and CDR2 sequences are SGHVS and FQNEAQ. J was trimmed by 3 bases and V by 1 base; bases with no gene match: 2.

The chain combines TRBV7-2 with TRBJ2-2, with D possibly TRBD2 on 6 matching bases. With 5 bases removed from V and 5 bases from J, the gap between germline ends came to 15 bases. From germline, CDR1 is SGHTA and CDR2 FQGNSA. The CDR3 is made up of 15 amino acids. This CDR3 reads CASSPGLLITGELFF. CDR3 bases: TGTGCCAGCAGCCCGGGACTCTTGATTACCGGGGAGCTGTTTTTT.

This sequence joins TRBV5-5 and TRBJ2-7; 10 bases fit TRBD1. This CDR3 is built from 16 residues. In germline, CDR1 is SGHKS, CDR2 YYEKEE (reference sequence). V trimming: 0 bases; J trimming: 6 bases; junction bases outside the gene matches: 9. CDR3 nucleotides: TGTGCCAGCAGCTTGGCCGGGACAGGGGTTCTCTCCGAGCAGTACGTC. Translated: CASSLAGTGVLSEQYV.

CDR3 nucleotide sequence: TGTGCCAGCAGCTTGGCCCTCACCGTGGGCTATGGCTACACCTTC. It yields the protein CASSLALTVGYGYTF. The genes are TRBV5-6 and TRBJ1-2; D ambiguous. CDR1 and CDR2 (germline): SGHDT, YYEEEE. V shed 0 bases and J shed 4 bases, with 13 bases lying between them. The CDR3 sequence is 15 residues long.

The chain employs TRBV27 and TRBJ2-7; D is perhaps TRBD2 (5 bases). The germline V gene encodes CDR1 MNHEY and CDR2 SMNVEV (reference sequence). V lost 6 bases and J 2 bases, leaving 17 bases between the germline ends. CDR3 size: 15 residues. The CDR3 here is CASSPTGLNTYEQYV. As DNA, the CDR3 is TGTGCCAGCAGCCCGACCGGACTCAATACCTACGAGCAGTACGTC.

The CDR3 region is CASSPLAGGREQYF. The CDR3 nucleotides read TGTGCCAGCTCACCACTAGCGGGAGGCCGGGAGCAGTACTTC. The chain combines TRBV18 with TRBJ2-7, with 10 bases identical to TRBD2. CDR1 and CDR2 from the germline V gene are KGHSH and LQKENI. V shed 1 base, J shed 7 bases, and the junction held 4 bases outside the gene matches. CDR3 length equals 14 residues.

J is TRBJ2-7 and V is TRBV30; 7 bases map to TRBD2. CDR3 length: 16 residues. V gave up 3 bases and J gave up 6 bases; unmatched junction bases: 17. Germline-derived CDR1 and CDR2 are GTSNPN and SVGIG (reference sequence). The CDR3 DNA is TGTGCCTGGAGCCCGGCGGGAAGGACTAGTCGTGGCGAGCAGTACTTC. Its protein is CAWSPAGRTSRGEQYF.

The table lists this clone with a count of one. The V gene is TRBV9, the J gene TRBJ1-1, with D possibly being TRBD1 (5 bases). Trimming shortened V by 1 base and J by 3 bases, and 13 bases separated the two germline ends. This CDR3 is built from 15 residues. Looked up from germline, CDR1 is SGDLS and CDR2 is YYNGEE. DNA for the CDR3: TGTGCCAGCAGCGTATTCGGTGGGGGGGACACTGAAGCTTTCTTT. Its protein is CASSVFGGGDTEAFF.

The V gene is TRBV3-1 (or the pseudogene TRBV3-2), the J gene TRBJ1-2; a possible D gene is TRBD1 (6 bases). Germline V gene sequence: CDR1 LGHDT, CDR2 YNNKEL (reference sequence). The CDR3 consists of 15 residues. V was pared by 4 bases and J by 4 bases, with 16 bases between. CDR3 in DNA: TGTGCCAGCAGCCTAGACAGGACGATCCCCTATGGCTACACCTTC. This translates into CASSLDRTIPYGYTF.

This clone was found a few times. The chain has TRBV11-2 and TRBJ2-1; no reliable D call. The germline gives CDR1 SGHAT, CDR2 FQNNGV. V lost 3 bases, J lost 7 bases, and 13 bases lay in between. The CDR3 length is 14 residues. The CDR3 DNA sequence: TGTGCCAGCAGCTTCCGGACCCTCAGGAATGAGCAGTTCTTC. Protein sequence: CASSFRTLRNEQFF.

The chain carries TRBV7-2 and TRBJ1-5; tentative D call: TRBD1 (5 bases). Trimming left V 2 bases short and J 7 bases short, with 12 bases between. This CDR3 is 14 amino acids long. The germline V gene encodes CDR1 SGHTA and CDR2 FQGNSA. The chain's CDR3 is CASSLRQGYQPQHF. CDR3 bases: TGTGCCAGCAGCTTAAGGCAGGGTTACCAGCCCCAGCATTTT.

The rearrangement links TRBV9 to TRBJ2-2; D may be TRBD2 (7 bases). Trimming pared 5 bases from V and 4 bases from J, leaving 15 bases between. CDR1 SGDLS and CDR2 YYNGEE come from the germline V gene. This CDR3 is 15 amino acids long. The CDR3 coding sequence is TGTGCCAGCAGTTCAACAGGGAGGGGCACCGGGGAGCTGTTTTTT. This codes for CASSSTGRGTGELFF.

This clone showed up just a few times. The chain has TRBV19 and TRBJ1-3; possibly TRBD1 for D (6 bases). This CDR3 region has 12 residues. The germline gives CDR1 LNHDA, CDR2 SQIVND (reference sequence). V lost 10 bases and J 4 bases, leaving 11 bases between the germline ends. CDR3 nucleotides: TGTGCCAAAGAGGGGGAGGGAAACACCATATATTTT. It yields the protein CAKEGEGNTIYF.

The rearrangement joins TRBV7-3 to TRBJ1-1, with D perhaps TRBD1 (5 bases). The germline gives CDR1 SGHTA, CDR2 FQGTGA. V lost 5 bases to trimming and J lost 6 bases, with 22 bases between them. This CDR3 has 16 amino acids. The CDR3 sequence is CASSPFEGQATSEAFF. CDR3 DNA: TGTGCCAGCAGCCCTTTTGAGGGGCAGGCCACGTCTGAAGCTTTCTTT.

In this sample, this clone turned up once. The chain couples TRBV30 to TRBJ1-1; weak D call: TRBD1 (6 bases). The CDR3 extends over 11 amino acids. Germline CDR1 and CDR2: GTSNPN and SVGIG (reference sequence). V dropped 1 base and J dropped 11 bases, with 11 bases sitting between them. CDR3 bases: TGTGCCTGGAGTGACAGGGTTGGGGCTTTCTTT. This gives the protein CAWSDRVGAFF.

The chain has TRBV5-4 and TRBJ2-5, with 13 positions matching TRBD2. J gave up 2 bases and V 4 bases, and 5 bases lay outside the gene matches. The germline gives CDR1 SGHNT, CDR2 YYREEE (reference sequence). CDR3 length equals 16 residues. The CDR3 loop reads CASSPTGLAGQETQYF. CDR3 bases: TGTGCCAGCAGCCCCACGGGACTAGCGGGACAAGAGACCCAGTACTTC.